These T cell receptor beta chains were read from a single sample in a study of blood T cell repertoires in COVID-19. The assay was immunoSEQ multiplex PCR, and TCRdb's table has in-frame clones only and misses some. The table shows some 150,000 clones, with about 90% occurring only once. The sequencing sample was made of peripheral blood. These receptors all stem from a man in his fifties or sixties with acute or convalescent COVID-19. CDR3s include the opening cysteine and the closing phenylalanine or tryptophan. Each record gives: V gene, D gene, clone size, J gene, CDR3 DNA, CDR3 protein. D genes are given only for firm matches. Clone sizes are given selectively: once, few, many, or a class where the clone is expanded.

v_call: TRBV5-1
d_call: .
clone_size: once
j_call: TRBJ2-3
cdr3_nt: TGCGCCAGCAGCTTGCCCCAGACTAGCACAGATACGCAGTATTTT
cdr3_aa: CASSLPQTSTDTQYF

v_call: TRBV28
d_call: TRBD1
clone_size: once
j_call: TRBJ2-5
cdr3_nt: TGTGCCAGCAGAAGGGGGCATGGCCAAGAGACCCAGTACTTC
cdr3_aa: CASRRGHGQETQYF

v_call: TRBV7-2
d_call: .
clone_size: few
j_call: TRBJ2-2
cdr3_nt: TGTGCCAGCAGCTTAGCCCCCCCGGCCGGGGAGCTGTTTTTT
cdr3_aa: CASSLAPPAGELFF

v_call: TRBV29-1
d_call: TRBD1
clone_size: .
j_call: TRBJ2-3
cdr3_nt: TGCAGTATCTGGACAGGGGTGGATACGCAGTATTTT
cdr3_aa: CSIWTGVDTQYF

v_call: TRBV24-1
d_call: TRBD1
clone_size: .
j_call: TRBJ2-7
cdr3_nt: TGTGCCACCAGTGATTTCTCTGGGACAGACCCCGTGCAGTACTTC
cdr3_aa: CATSDFSGTDPVQYF

v_call: TRBV7-8
d_call: .
clone_size: .
j_call: TRBJ2-3
cdr3_nt: TGTGCCAGCAGCCCCCGGGACAAATTCACAGATACGCAGTATTTT
cdr3_aa: CASSPRDKFTDTQYF

v_call: TRBV4-1
d_call: TRBD2
clone_size: .
j_call: TRBJ2-5
cdr3_nt: TGCGCCAGCAGCCAGCTTAGCGGGAGGGCCAGAGAGACCCAGTACTTC
cdr3_aa: CASSQLSGRARETQYF

v_call: TRBV28
d_call: .
clone_size: .
j_call: TRBJ2-7
cdr3_nt: TGTGCCACCTTGGACGCGGAGGGTTACTACGAGCAGTACTTC
cdr3_aa: CATLDAEGYYEQYF

v_call: TRBV5-1
d_call: .
clone_size: .
j_call: TRBJ2-1
cdr3_nt: TGCGCCAGCAGCTTGGGTCGCAATGAGCAGTTCTTC
cdr3_aa: CASSLGRNEQFF

v_call: TRBV6-5
d_call: .
clone_size: .
j_call: TRBJ1-1
cdr3_nt: TGTGCCAGCAGTTTCGTAGGGGGATCCGTCACTGAAGCTTTCTTT
cdr3_aa: CASSFVGGSVTEAFF

v_call: TRBV4-3
d_call: .
clone_size: .
j_call: TRBJ2-6
cdr3_nt: TGCGCCAGCAGCCAACGGGGCTCTGGGGCCAACGTCCTGACTTTC
cdr3_aa: CASSQRGSGANVLTF

v_call: TRBV7-6
d_call: TRBD1
clone_size: .
j_call: TRBJ1-1
cdr3_nt: TGTGCCAGCAGCTTAGCTGTGCCAGGGGGTGGGACTGAAGCTTTCTTT
cdr3_aa: CASSLAVPGGGTEAFF

v_call: TRBV5-1
d_call: .
clone_size: .
j_call: TRBJ2-5
cdr3_nt: TGCGCCAGCAGCTTGTCGGGTCAAGAGACCCAGTACTTC
cdr3_aa: CASSLSGQETQYF

v_call: TRBV5-1
d_call: .
clone_size: few
j_call: TRBJ1-2
cdr3_nt: TGCGCCAGCAGTTGGGGGGGAGTCGGCGGCTACACCTTC
cdr3_aa: CASSWGGVGGYTF

v_call: TRBV28
d_call: .
clone_size: .
j_call: TRBJ2-5
cdr3_nt: TGTGCCAGCAGCAGGACAGAGCAAGAGACCCAGTACTTC
cdr3_aa: CASSRTEQETQYF

v_call: TRBV5-4
d_call: TRBD1
clone_size: .
j_call: TRBJ1-5
cdr3_nt: TGTGCCAGCAGCTCAAACGGCGGGACAGGGGGGCAGCCCCAGCATTTT
cdr3_aa: CASSSNGGTGGQPQHF

v_call: TRBV3-1/TRBV3-2
d_call: .
clone_size: .
j_call: TRBJ1-4
cdr3_nt: TGTGCCAGCAGCCAAAACCCCGGGGGGCAGTTTGAAAAACTGTTTTTT
cdr3_aa: CASSQNPGGQFEKLFF

v_call: TRBV19
d_call: TRBD1
clone_size: .
j_call: TRBJ1-5
cdr3_nt: TGTGCCCCCCGACAGGGGGTCCATCAGCCCCAGCATTTT
cdr3_aa: CAPRQGVHQPQHF

v_call: TRBV7-2
d_call: .
clone_size: .
j_call: TRBJ2-4
cdr3_nt: TGTGCCAGCAGCTTGGGGTTTGGACACCTAGCCAAAAACATTCAGTACTTC
cdr3_aa: CASSLGFGHLAKNIQYF

v_call: TRBV4-3
d_call: .
clone_size: .
j_call: TRBJ1-5
cdr3_nt: TGCGCCAGCAGCCAAGATTACAGGGCTAGCAATCAGCCCCAGCATTTT
cdr3_aa: CASSQDYRASNQPQHF

v_call: TRBV7-2
d_call: TRBD1
clone_size: .
j_call: TRBJ2-4
cdr3_nt: TGTGCCAGCGGCTTAAACGTAGGGGGCGGCATTCAGTACTTC
cdr3_aa: CASGLNVGGGIQYF